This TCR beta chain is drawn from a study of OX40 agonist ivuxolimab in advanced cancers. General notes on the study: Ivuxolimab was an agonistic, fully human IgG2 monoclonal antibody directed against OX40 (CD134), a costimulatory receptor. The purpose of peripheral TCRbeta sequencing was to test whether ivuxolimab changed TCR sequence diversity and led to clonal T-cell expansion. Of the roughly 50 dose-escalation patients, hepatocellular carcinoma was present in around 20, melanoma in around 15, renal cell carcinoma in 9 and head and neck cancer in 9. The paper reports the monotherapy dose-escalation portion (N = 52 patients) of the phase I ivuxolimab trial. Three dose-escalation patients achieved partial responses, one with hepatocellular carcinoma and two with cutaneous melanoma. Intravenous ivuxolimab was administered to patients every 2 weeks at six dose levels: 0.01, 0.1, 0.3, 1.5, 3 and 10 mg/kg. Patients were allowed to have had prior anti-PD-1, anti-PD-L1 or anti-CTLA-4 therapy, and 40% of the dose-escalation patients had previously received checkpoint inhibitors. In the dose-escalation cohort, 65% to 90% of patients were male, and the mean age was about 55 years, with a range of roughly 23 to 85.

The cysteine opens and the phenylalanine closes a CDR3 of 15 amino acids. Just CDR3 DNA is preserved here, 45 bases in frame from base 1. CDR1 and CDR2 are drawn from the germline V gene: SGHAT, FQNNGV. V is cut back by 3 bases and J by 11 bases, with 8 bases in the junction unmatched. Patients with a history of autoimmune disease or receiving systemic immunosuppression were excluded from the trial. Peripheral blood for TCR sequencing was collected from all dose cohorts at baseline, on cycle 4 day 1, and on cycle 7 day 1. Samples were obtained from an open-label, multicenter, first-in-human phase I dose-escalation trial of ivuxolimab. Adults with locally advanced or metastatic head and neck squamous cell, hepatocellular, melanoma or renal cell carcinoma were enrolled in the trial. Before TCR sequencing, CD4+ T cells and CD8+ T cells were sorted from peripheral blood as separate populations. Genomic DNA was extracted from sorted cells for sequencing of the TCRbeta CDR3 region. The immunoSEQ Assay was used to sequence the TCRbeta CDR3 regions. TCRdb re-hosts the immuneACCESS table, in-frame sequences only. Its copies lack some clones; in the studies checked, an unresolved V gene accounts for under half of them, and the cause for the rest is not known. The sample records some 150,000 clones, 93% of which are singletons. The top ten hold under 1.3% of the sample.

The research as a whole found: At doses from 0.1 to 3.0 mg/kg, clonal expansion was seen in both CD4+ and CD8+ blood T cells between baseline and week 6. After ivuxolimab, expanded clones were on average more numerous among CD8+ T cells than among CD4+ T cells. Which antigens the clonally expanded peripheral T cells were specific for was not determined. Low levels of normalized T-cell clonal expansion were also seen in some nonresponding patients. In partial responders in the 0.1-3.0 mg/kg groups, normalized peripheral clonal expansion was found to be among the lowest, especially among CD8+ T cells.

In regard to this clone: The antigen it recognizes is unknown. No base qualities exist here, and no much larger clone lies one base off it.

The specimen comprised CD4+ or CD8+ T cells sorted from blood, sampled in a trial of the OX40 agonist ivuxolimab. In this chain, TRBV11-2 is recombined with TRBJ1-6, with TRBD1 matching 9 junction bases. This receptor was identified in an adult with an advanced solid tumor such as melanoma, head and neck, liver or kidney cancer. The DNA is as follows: TGTGCCAGCAGCTTGGGACAGGGAGGTGGGACACCCCTCCACTTT. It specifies CASSLGQGGGTPLHF. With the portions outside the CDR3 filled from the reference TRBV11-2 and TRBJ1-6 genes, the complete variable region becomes EAGVAQSPRYKIIEKRQSVAFWCNPISGHATLYWYQQILGQGPKLLIQFQNNGVVDDSQLPKDRFSAERLKGVDSTLKIQPAKLEDSAVYLCASSLGQGGGTPLHFGNGTRLTVT.